This T cell receptor (beta chain) was sequenced in a study of cytomegalovirus exposure and HLA in healthy donors. With regard to this clone: The antigen remains unidentified.

Points from the study as a whole: Rates of TCR association differed by HLA locus in a later analysis, with DRB1 highest and HLA-C lowest. Reportedly, cytomegalovirus status was diagnosed with high sensitivity and specificity.

Germline CDR1 reads SEHNR; CDR2 reads FQNEAQ (reference sequence). The CDR3 consists of 16 residues. V gave up 4 bases and J gave up 0 bases; unmatched junction bases: 5. This PCR relied on a set of 60 Vbeta primers and 13 Jbeta primers. The assay was immunoSEQ multiplex PCR, and TCRdb's table has in-frame clones only and misses some. Here the sample spans 70,000 to 95,000 clones, approximately 60% being singletons. V gene TRBV7-9 combines with J gene TRBJ2-1; 8 bases match TRBD2. The sample taken for sequencing was PBMCs. The source is a woman in her thirties in good health and CMV-seropositive. The CDR3 DNA reads as TGTGCCAGCAGCTCCCCGGGGGGGGCCTCCTACAATGAGCAGTTCTTC. Protein product: CASSSPGGASYNEQFF. The entire variable domain, with the rest obtained from reference TRBV7-9 and TRBJ2-1, is as follows: DTGVSQNPRHKITKRGQNVTFRCDPISEHNRLYWYRQTLGQGPEFLTYFQNEAQLEKSRLLSDRFSAERPKGSFSTLEIQRTEQGDSAMYLCASSSPGGASYNEQFFGPGTRLTVL.